Below are 18 T cell receptor beta chains sequenced from a single sample in a study of OX40 agonist ivuxolimab in advanced cancers. Clones were read by immunoSEQ multiplex PCR, and TCRdb kept only the in-frame ones, dropping some. Altogether 75,000 to 100,000 clones are present, about 92% being singletons, with the ten largest covering around 3.4%. The sample was CD4+ or CD8+ T cells sorted from blood, taken in a trial of the OX40 agonist ivuxolimab. All receptors derive from an adult with an advanced solid tumor such as melanoma, head and neck, liver or kidney cancer.

The J gene is TRBJ2-5, the V gene TRBV5-8; D is uncertain. The CDR3 loop spans 16 amino acids. Trimming shortened V by 2 bases and J by 0 bases, and 14 bases separated the two germline ends. In germline, CDR1 is SGHTS, CDR2 YDEGEE. CDR3 sequence reads: CASSFSVAAYQETQYF. CDR3 in DNA: TGTGCCAGCAGCTTCTCGGTGGCTGCCTACCAAGAGACCCAGTACTTC.

This rearrangement joins TRBV27 to TRBJ1-5; weak D call: TRBD1 (5 bases). The CDR3 is 13 amino acids. Germline V gene sequence: CDR1 MNHEY, CDR2 SMNVEV (reference sequence). V lost 6 bases to trimming and J lost 4 bases, with 10 bases between them. Here the CDR3 reads CASSGGSNQPQHF. Written as DNA, the CDR3 is TGTGCCAGCAGCGGGGGAAGTAATCAGCCCCAGCATTTT.

The chain has TRBV5-6 and TRBJ1-6; unclear D gene. V was trimmed by 0 bases and J by 0 bases, leaving 1 base between them. Germline V gives CDR1 SGHDT, CDR2 YYEEEE. This CDR3 region has 14 residues. The CDR3 nucleotides are TGTGCCAGCAGCTTGGACTCCTATAATTCACCCCTCCACTTT. Translated: CASSLDSYNSPLHF.

This sequence joins TRBV6-5 and TRBJ2-5; D call uncertain. Germline V gene data show CDR1 as MNHEY and CDR2 as SVGAGI. The CDR3 runs to 12 residues. V lost 0 bases, J lost 4 bases, and 3 bases lay in between. As DNA, the CDR3 is TGTGCCAGCAGTTACTCTGGAGAGACCCAGTACTTC. It codes for CASSYSGETQYF.

The chain has TRBV6-1 and TRBJ2-7; D ambiguous. This CDR3 has 15 amino acids. Germline V gene data show CDR1 as MNHNS and CDR2 as SASEGT. V shed 7 bases and J shed 0 bases, with 16 bases lying between them. For the CDR3, the DNA is TGTGCCAGCAATACATGGGTCCTTAGCTCCTACGAGCAGTACTTC. This sequence encodes CASNTWVLSSYEQYF.

V gene TRBV27 combines with J gene TRBJ2-3; 8 bases are a match to TRBD2. The CDR3 totals 16 residues. The trim removed 6 bases at V and 3 bases at J, leaving 11 bases unmatched. Germline V gives CDR1 MNHEY, CDR2 SMNVEV (reference sequence). CDR3 DNA sequence: TGTGCCAGCAGGGCGGGACGGGGGGGGCGGACAGATACGCAGTATTTT. Amino acid sequence: CASRAGRGGRTDTQYF.

This clone was recorded once. This rearrangement joins TRBV4-1 to TRBJ1-2; perhaps TRBD1 as D (5 bases). The CDR3 extends over 14 amino acids. The V gene lost 3 bases and the J gene lost 3 bases, with 11 bases spanning the gap. The germline gives CDR1 MGHRA, CDR2 YSYEKL. The CDR3 loop is CASSHLMGDYGYTF. DNA of the CDR3: TGCGCCAGCAGCCACCTGATGGGGGACTATGGCTACACCTTC.

The chain uses TRBV4-1 and TRBJ2-1; TRBD1 aligns across 7 bases. With 4 bases clipped from V and 0 bases from J, the junction kept 3 bases outside the gene matches. The V gene's germline CDR1 is MGHRA and CDR2 YSYEKL. CDR3 length: 15 residues. The CDR3 here is CASSLGDSSYNEQFF. The CDR3 DNA follows: TGCGCCAGCAGCCTAGGGGACAGCTCCTACAATGAGCAGTTCTTC.

The V gene is TRBV19, the J gene TRBJ1-1, with D unclear. Trimming took off 2 bases at V and 5 bases at J, with 12 bases between the two ends. Germline V lookup: CDR1 LNHDA, CDR2 SQIVND (reference sequence). This CDR3 has 14 amino acids. The CDR3 sequence is CASSINEGSTEAFF. In DNA form, the CDR3 reads TGTGCCAGTAGTATAAACGAGGGTTCGACTGAAGCTTTCTTT. The entire variable domain, with the rest obtained from reference TRBV19 and TRBJ1-1, is as follows: DGGITQSPKYLFRKEGQNVTLSCEQNLNHDAMYWYRQDPGQGLRLIYYSQIVNDFQKGDIAEGYSVSREKKESFPLTVTSAQKNPTAFYLCASSINEGSTEAFFGQGTRLTVV.

V is TRBV6-5 and J is TRBJ1-2; a weak D match, TRBD1 (6 bases). The V and J ends lost 2 bases and 6 bases respectively, with 10 bases between them. CDR3 size: 13 residues. Per the germline V gene, CDR1 is MNHEY and CDR2 is SVGAGI. As DNA, the CDR3 is TGTGCCAGCAGTTACAGCAGGGGCGATGGCTACACCTTC. It translates to CASSYSRGDGYTF.

This rearrangement joins TRBV6-6 to TRBJ2-5, with TRBD1 identical over 8 bases. Trimming at V came to 5 bases and at J to 4 bases, leaving 9 bases not matched to a gene. CDR3 length: 15 amino acids. Per the germline V gene, CDR1 is MNHNY and CDR2 is SVGAGI (reference sequence). CDR3 bases: TGTGCCAGCAGTCTACGGCCCGACAGGGGAGAGACCCAGTACTTC. As protein: CASSLRPDRGETQYF.

The CDR3 region is CASSLSSGGQGETQYF. The DNA for the CDR3 is TGTGCCAGCAGTTTGTCGAGCGGGGGGCAGGGGGAGACCCAGTACTTC. The chain combines TRBV27 with TRBJ2-5; 9 bases match TRBD2. The trim removed 3 bases at V and 5 bases at J, leaving 10 bases unmatched. This CDR3 has 16 residues. The germline gives CDR1 MNHEY, CDR2 SMNVEV (reference sequence).

This sequence joins TRBV27 and TRBJ1-6, with D tentatively TRBD1 (5 bases). Between the trimmed V and J ends, which lost 5 bases and 10 bases, there was a span of 18 bases. The CDR3 loop spans 15 amino acids. Germline-derived CDR1 and CDR2 are MNHEY and SMNVEV (reference sequence). CDR3 sequence: CASSPLPGDGSPLHF. The CDR3 DNA is TGTGCCAGCAGTCCCCTCCCGGGGGACGGCTCACCCCTCCACTTT.

The gene calls are TRBV27 and TRBJ2-1; D is perhaps TRBD1 (5 bases). The CDR3 extends over 15 amino acids. The germline V gene has CDR1 MNHEY and CDR2 SMNVEV (reference sequence). Trimming took 4 bases from V and 0 from J, leaving 10 bases between them. CDR3 nucleotide sequence: TGTGCCAGCAGTTCGGACACGAGCTCCTACAATGAGCAGTTCTTC. Translated, it gives CASSSDTSSYNEQFF.

This chain links TRBV11-2 with TRBJ2-1; 8 bases are shared with TRBD2. Germline V gene sequence: CDR1 SGHAT, CDR2 FQNNGV. Unmatched junction bases numbered 4, after V lost 1 base and J lost 5 bases. This CDR3 is 15 amino acids long. CDR3 protein: CASSLGSGSHNEQFF. The CDR3 DNA follows: TGTGCCAGCAGCTTAGGGAGCGGGAGCCACAATGAGCAGTTCTTC.

V usage is TRBV5-1 and J usage is TRBJ2-1; D is undetermined. The CDR3 is made up of 15 amino acids. CDR1 and CDR2 (germline): SGHRS, YFSETQ. The V end lost 5 bases, the J end lost 0 bases, and 12 bases lay between the germline ends. The CDR3 nucleotides are TGCGCCAGCAGTTTAGGACCTAGCTCCTACAATGAGCAGTTCTTC. It yields the protein CASSLGPSSYNEQFF.

The rearrangement uses TRBV19 and TRBJ1-1; TRBD1 might be the D (5 bases). The CDR3 covers 17 residues. Germline values: CDR1 LNHDA, CDR2 SQIVND (reference sequence). The V end was cut by 4 bases, the J end by 0 bases, with 18 bases between. The CDR3 protein is CASSRRIGQGLNTEAFF. The CDR3 DNA sequence: TGTGCCAGTAGTAGGCGTATAGGTCAGGGTTTGAACACTGAAGCTTTCTTT. Looking up the rest from reference TRBV19 and TRBJ1-1 gives the full variable domain: DGGITQSPKYLFRKEGQNVTLSCEQNLNHDAMYWYRQDPGQGLRLIYYSQIVNDFQKGDIAEGYSVSREKKESFPLTVTSAQKNPTAFYLCASSRRIGQGLNTEAFFGQGTRLTVV.

This chain links TRBV27 with TRBJ1-1; no clear D. This CDR3 has 13 residues. The V end lost 6 bases, the J end lost 0 bases, and 8 bases lay between the germline ends. Germline V lookup: CDR1 MNHEY, CDR2 SMNVEV (reference sequence). DNA of the CDR3: TGTGCCAGCAGCCTGACACTGAACACTGAAGCTTTCTTT. Translated: CASSLTLNTEAFF.